This is a list of T cell receptor beta chains from one sample in a study of T cells in Graves' hyperthyroidism and ophthalmopathy. A single record per CDR3 protein comes from TCRdb applying MiXCR to the multiplex PCR reads. The data hold 250,000 to 400,000 distinct CDR3 sequences, with approximately 15% observed a single time. The sequenced sample was blood. The receptors come from a woman aged 40 to 49 with Graves' ophthalmopathy. The CDR3 runs from the conserved cysteine through the conserved F or W. D genes are given only for firm matches. Part of the rows lack a size; the others show once, few, many or a class for expanded clones.

d_gene,abundance,j_gene,v_gene,CDR3nt,CDR3aa
-,-,TRBJ2-1,TRBV7-9,TGTGCCAGCAGCTTATTCAGGGAGCCGTTCTTC,CASSLFREPFF
-,many,TRBJ2-7,TRBV2,TGTGCCAGCAGCGAATGGACTTCTGCGGTGACCTACGAGCAGTACTTC,CASSEWTSAVTYEQYF
TRBD2,-,TRBJ2-5,TRBV7-9,TGTGCCAGCAGCTTTGGAGCGGGAGGGCCCCAAGAGACCCAGTACTTC,CASSFGAGGPQETQYF
-,many,TRBJ1-2,TRBV3-1,TGTGCCAGCAGCCAAAACGGGGTGGAGGGTAAAGGCTACACCTTC,CASSQNGVEGKGYTF
-,few,TRBJ1-4,TRBV10-3,TGTGCCATCAGTGAGCGTGGCATGGGCATTCAGAAACTGTTTTTT,CAISERGMGIQKLFF
TRBD1,many,TRBJ1-1,TRBV3-1,TGTGCCAGCAGCTACAGGGGGTCGATGACTGAAGCTTTCTTT,CASSYRGSMTEAFF
TRBD1,-,TRBJ1-3,TRBV7-6,TGTGCCAGCAGCTTTGGACAGGGTTGGAACACCATATATTTT,CASSFGQGWNTIYF
-,many,TRBJ2-2,TRBV19,TGTGCCAGTAGTAAACTCGATGCGGGGAACGGGGAGCTGTTTTTT,CASSKLDAGNGELFF
-,many,TRBJ2-1,TRBV12-3/TRBV12-4,TGTGCCAGCAGTTTAGGAGGGGACAATGAGCAGTTCTTC,CASSLGGDNEQFF
-,few,TRBJ2-3,TRBV2,TGTGCCAGCATCACACGAGGGGGGCTCCATGGGGATACGCAGTATTTT,CASITRGGLHGDTQYF
-,-,TRBJ1-2,TRBV20-1,TGCAGTGCTAGAGATAGTTTGAGGGGGACTAACTATGGCTACACCTTC,CSARDSLRGTNYGYTF
-,-,TRBJ2-1,TRBV11-3,TGTGCCAGCAGCCAACGGGACATTGAGCAGTTCTTC,CASSQRDIEQFF
TRBD1,once,TRBJ1-1,TRBV5-1,TGCGCCAGCAGCAGCCAGGGGGCCTATAACACTGAAGCTTTCTTT,CASSSQGAYNTEAFF
-,-,TRBJ2-7,TRBV20-1,TGCAGTGCTAGGTTGTCAGTAAGCTCCTACGAGCAGTACTTC,CSARLSVSSYEQYF
TRBD2,-,TRBJ2-2,TRBV4-1,TGCGCCAGCAGCCAGCTCTTACTAGCGGGAGTTGGCACCGGGGAGCTGTTTTTT,CASSQLLLAGVGTGELFF
-,many,TRBJ1-3,TRBV11-2,TGTGCCAGCAGCTTCCCACGGGGGTCAGGTGGAAACACCATATATTTT,CASSFPRGSGGNTIYF
TRBD2,-,TRBJ2-7,TRBV7-2,TGTGCCAGCAGCTTTTATGGGGGGGGCGAGCAGTACTTC,CASSFYGGGEQYF
-,few,TRBJ2-2,TRBV10-2,TGCGCCAGCAGTGAGCCTAGATCTTCCGGGGAGCTGTTTTTT,CASSEPRSSGELFF
-,many,TRBJ2-7,TRBV29-1,TGCAGCGTTGAGGGATCTGGAAGGGCCTCCTACGAGCAGTACTTC,CSVEGSGRASYEQYF
-,few,TRBJ2-7,TRBV5-1,TGCGCCAGCAGCTTGGAGGGTTGGGGCTCCTACGAGCAGTACTTC,CASSLEGWGSYEQYF
TRBD2,many,TRBJ2-3,TRBV11-2,TGTGCCAGCAGCCTAACTAGCGGGGGGTTGGATACGCAGTATTTT,CASSLTSGGLDTQYF
-,-,TRBJ1-2,TRBV29-1,TGCAGCGCTATCATCAGGGGTCCTGACCTCTATGGCTACACCTTC,CSAIIRGPDLYGYTF
-,many,TRBJ1-2,TRBV11-3,TGTGCCAGCAGCTTAGAGGCCAGTAGCTATGGCTACACCTTC,CASSLEASSYGYTF
-,many,TRBJ2-3,TRBV27,TGTGCCAGCATGATTGCGTACTCTGTTGATACGCAGTATTTT,CASMIAYSVDTQYF
-,few,TRBJ2-2,TRBV7-8,TGTGCCAGCAGCTTAGGACCCACAGCAAACACCGGGGAGCTGTTTTTT,CASSLGPTANTGELFF
TRBD1,-,TRBJ1-6,TRBV28,TGTGCCAGCAGCTCGGCACCGGGACAGGTTAATTCACCCCTCCACTTT,CASSSAPGQVNSPLHF
-,-,TRBJ1-3,TRBV14,TGTGCCAGCAGCCAAGGGTTCGGGCGCTCTGGAAACACCATATATTTT,CASSQGFGRSGNTIYF
TRBD1,many,TRBJ1-4,TRBV28,TGTGCCAGCAGCGCACGGGACAGATATGAAAAACTGTTTTTT,CASSARDRYEKLFF
TRBD2,-,TRBJ2-3,TRBV6-1,TGTGCCAGCAGGAAAACTAGCGGGGGTAGCACAGATACGCAGTATTTT,CASRKTSGGSTDTQYF
-,many,TRBJ1-5,TRBV28,TGTGCCAGCAGTATCCCGGGAAGTCATCAGCCCCAGCATTTT,CASSIPGSHQPQHF
-,many,TRBJ1-2,TRBV13,TGTGCCAGCAGCTTAGGGCCGGGGGCGAACTATGGCTACACCTTC,CASSLGPGANYGYTF
-,-,TRBJ1-4,TRBV5-1,TGCGCCAGCAGCTTGTTCCGGGCGGATGAAAAACTGTTTTTT,CASSLFRADEKLFF
TRBD2,few,TRBJ2-1,TRBV20-1,TGCAGTGCTAGTCGGCGTGAGCTAGCGGGGGGGCGGGAGCAGTTCTTC,CSASRRELAGGREQFF
-,few,TRBJ2-5,TRBV15,TGTGCCACCAGCAGGGGGTACCTAGAGACCCAGTACTTC,CATSRGYLETQYF
-,few,TRBJ1-1,TRBV7-2,TGTGCCAGCAGCTTAGTAACCGGTGGGGAAGCTTTCTTT,CASSLVTGGEAFF
-,many,TRBJ1-3,TRBV15,TGTGCCACCAGTCCAGGGGACTCTGGAAACACCATATATTTT,CATSPGDSGNTIYF
-,many,TRBJ2-5,TRBV11-2,TGTGCCAGCAGCTTCCGAGGTCCGCAAGAGACCCAGTACTTC,CASSFRGPQETQYF
TRBD2,many,TRBJ2-7,TRBV10-2,TGCGCCACTCTAGCGGGTGGGGGGGACGAGCAGTACTTC,CATLAGGGDEQYF
-,few,TRBJ2-1,TRBV7-8,TGTGCCAGCAGCTTAGCAAAAGGGTTCAATGAGCAGTTCTTC,CASSLAKGFNEQFF
-,many,TRBJ2-6,TRBV15,TGTGCCACCAGCACGTGGTCTGGGGCCAACGTCCTGACTTTC,CATSTWSGANVLTF
TRBD1,many,TRBJ1-6,TRBV6-1,TGTGCCAGCAGCCCTGACAGGGGCTATTCACCCCTCCACTTT,CASSPDRGYSPLHF
-,many,TRBJ1-1,TRBV12-5,TGTGCTAGTGGTTTGGAACCGGGGACTGAAGCTTTCTTT,CASGLEPGTEAFF
TRBD1,many,TRBJ2-7,TRBV28,TGTGCCAGCAGTCTGGGGACAGGGGGCGCAAACGAGCAGTACTTC,CASSLGTGGANEQYF
-,few,TRBJ2-7,TRBV2,TGTGCCAGCACCGCCCAGCTCGTTAGCGACGAGCAGTACTTC,CASTAQLVSDEQYF
-,many,TRBJ2-3,TRBV3-1,TGTGCCAGCAGCCAAGCGGGGACGTTGCAAGATACGCAGTATTTT,CASSQAGTLQDTQYF